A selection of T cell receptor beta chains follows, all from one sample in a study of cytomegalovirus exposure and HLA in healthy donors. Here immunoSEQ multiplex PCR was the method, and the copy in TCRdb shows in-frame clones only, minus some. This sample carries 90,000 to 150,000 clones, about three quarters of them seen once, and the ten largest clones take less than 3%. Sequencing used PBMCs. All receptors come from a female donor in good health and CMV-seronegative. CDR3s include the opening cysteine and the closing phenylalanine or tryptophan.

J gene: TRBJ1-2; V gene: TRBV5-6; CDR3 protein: CASSLSPSNNYGYTF
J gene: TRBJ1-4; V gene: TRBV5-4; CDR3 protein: CASSPGDRAVGKLFF
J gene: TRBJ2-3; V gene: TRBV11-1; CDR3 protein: CASSQGLDTDTQYF
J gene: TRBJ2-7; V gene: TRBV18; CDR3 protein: CASSPLGGGSEQYF
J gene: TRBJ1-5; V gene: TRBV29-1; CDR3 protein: CSVGGGNQPQHF
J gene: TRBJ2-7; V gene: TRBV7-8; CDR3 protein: CASSLAWQGAGYYEQYF
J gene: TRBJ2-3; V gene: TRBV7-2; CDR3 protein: CASSLALAGALPGTDTQYF
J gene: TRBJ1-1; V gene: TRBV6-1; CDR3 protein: CASTRQNTEAFF
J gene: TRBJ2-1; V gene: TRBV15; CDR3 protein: CATSRSGDSYNEQFF
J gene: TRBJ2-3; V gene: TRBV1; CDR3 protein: CTSSQELAGVDTQYF
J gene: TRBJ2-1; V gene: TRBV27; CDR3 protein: CASSSGGAYNEQFF
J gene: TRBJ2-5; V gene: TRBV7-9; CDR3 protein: CASSQTQAYFETQYF
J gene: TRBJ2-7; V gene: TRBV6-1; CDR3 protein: CASSKRGGSYEQYF
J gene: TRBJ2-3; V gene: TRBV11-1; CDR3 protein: CASSLTSGGAPDTQYF
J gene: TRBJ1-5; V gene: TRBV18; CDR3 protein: CASSSSGEPQHF
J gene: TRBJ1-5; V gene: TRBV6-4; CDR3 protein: CASNRQGNQPQHF
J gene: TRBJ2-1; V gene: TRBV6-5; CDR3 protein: CASRNRQGIDEQFF
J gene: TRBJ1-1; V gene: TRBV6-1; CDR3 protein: CASRRDRGILTEAFF
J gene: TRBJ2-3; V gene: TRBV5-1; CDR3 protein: CASSLALDTQYF
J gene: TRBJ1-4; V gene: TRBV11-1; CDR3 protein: CASSLTRTGDREKLFF
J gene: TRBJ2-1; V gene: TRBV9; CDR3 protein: CASSRLAGAIHNEQFF
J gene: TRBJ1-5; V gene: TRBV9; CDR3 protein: CASGQGEILPQHF
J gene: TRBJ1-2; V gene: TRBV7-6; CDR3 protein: CASSPGNRGPGYTF
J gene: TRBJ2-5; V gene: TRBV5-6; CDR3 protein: CASSLKTSGETQYF
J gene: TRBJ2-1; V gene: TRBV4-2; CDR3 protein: CASSQSASGGAGEQFF
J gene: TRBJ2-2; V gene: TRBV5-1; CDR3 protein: CASSLVQGGELFF
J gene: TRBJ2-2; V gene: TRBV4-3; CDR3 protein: CASSPTSRTGELFF
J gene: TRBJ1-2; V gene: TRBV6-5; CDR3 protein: CASSARDSFYGYTF
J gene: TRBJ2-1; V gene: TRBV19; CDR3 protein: CASGQASNEQFF
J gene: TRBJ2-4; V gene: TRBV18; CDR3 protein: CASSPNRGKTKNIQYF
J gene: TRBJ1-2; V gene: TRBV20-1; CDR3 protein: CSASIGGGYTF
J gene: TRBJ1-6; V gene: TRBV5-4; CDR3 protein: CASSLEFGTGNPLHF
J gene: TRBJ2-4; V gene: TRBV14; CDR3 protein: CASSPTQGRGKNIQYF
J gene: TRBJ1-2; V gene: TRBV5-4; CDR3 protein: CASSSDRVYGYTF
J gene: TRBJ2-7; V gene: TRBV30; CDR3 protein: CAWRASTEQYF
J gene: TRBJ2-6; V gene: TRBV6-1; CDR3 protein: CASSVATGSLLSGANVLTF
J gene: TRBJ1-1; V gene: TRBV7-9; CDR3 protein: CASSPPGRDNTEAFF
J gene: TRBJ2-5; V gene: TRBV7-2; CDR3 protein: CASSLDRGSQETQYF
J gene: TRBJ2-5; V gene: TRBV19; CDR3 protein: CASSIYDRTSGKETQYF
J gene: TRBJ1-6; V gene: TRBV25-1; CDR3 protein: CASSGPTGSSYNSPLHF
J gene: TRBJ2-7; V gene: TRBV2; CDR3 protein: CASSSRTGGNEQYF
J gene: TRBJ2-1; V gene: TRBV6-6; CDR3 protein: CASSDRDRESNEQFF
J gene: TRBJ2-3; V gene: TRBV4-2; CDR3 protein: CASSQVQTGGQHAQYF
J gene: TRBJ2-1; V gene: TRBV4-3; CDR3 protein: CASSQPGVDEQFF
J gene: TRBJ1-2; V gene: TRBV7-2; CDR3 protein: CASSLGLRGGHYGYTF
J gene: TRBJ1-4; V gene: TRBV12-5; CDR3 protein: CASGKPGQPNEKLFF
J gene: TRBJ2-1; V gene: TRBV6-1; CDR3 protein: CASSVIAGEQFF
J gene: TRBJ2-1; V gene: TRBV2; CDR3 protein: CASSSAGGPFEQFF
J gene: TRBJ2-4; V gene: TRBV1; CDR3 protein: CTSSQELAGESGENIQYF
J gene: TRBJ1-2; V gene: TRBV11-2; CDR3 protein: CASSLDDDRGGYTF
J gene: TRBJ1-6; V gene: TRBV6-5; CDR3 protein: CASSYSPGTGNSPLHF